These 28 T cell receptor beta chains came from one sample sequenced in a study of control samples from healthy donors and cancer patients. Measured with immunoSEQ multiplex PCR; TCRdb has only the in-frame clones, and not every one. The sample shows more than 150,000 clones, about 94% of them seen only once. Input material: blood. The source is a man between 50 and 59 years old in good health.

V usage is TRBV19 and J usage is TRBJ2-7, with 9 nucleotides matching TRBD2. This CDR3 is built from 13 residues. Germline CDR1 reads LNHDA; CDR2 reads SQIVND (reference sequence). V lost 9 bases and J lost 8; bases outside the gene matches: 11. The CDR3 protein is CASQRNSGSQQYF. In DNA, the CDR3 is TGTGCCAGCCAAAGGAATAGCGGGAGTCAGCAGTACTTC. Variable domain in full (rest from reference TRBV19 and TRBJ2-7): DGGITQSPKYLFRKEGQNVTLSCEQNLNHDAMYWYRQDPGQGLRLIYYSQIVNDFQKGDIAEGYSVSREKKESFPLTVTSAQKNPTAFYLCASQRNSGSQQYFGPGTRLTVT.

Written as DNA, the CDR3 is TGTGCCAGCAGCTTGTATTCACTAGCGGGAATTTGGGCAGATACGCAGTATTTT. Amino acids: CASSLYSLAGIWADTQYF. The V call is TRBV5-4, the J call TRBJ2-3; 10 nucleotides align to TRBD2. Germline assignment: CDR1 SGHNT and CDR2 YYREEE (reference sequence). The CDR3 sequence is 18 residues long. Germline trimming cut 1 base from V and 4 bases from J; bases unmatched to any gene: 12.

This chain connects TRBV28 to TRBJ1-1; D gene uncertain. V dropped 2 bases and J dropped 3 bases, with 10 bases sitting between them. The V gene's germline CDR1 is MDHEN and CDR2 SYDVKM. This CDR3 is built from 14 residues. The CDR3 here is CASSLRPRYTEAFF. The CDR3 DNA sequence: TGTGCCAGCAGTTTACGCCCGAGGTACACTGAAGCTTTCTTT.

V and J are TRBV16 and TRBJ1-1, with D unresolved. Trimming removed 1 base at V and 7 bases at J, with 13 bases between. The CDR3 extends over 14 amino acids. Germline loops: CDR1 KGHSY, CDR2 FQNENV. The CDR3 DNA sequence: TGTGCCAGCAGCCAATTGGTGCTAGCCAATGAAGCTTTCTTT. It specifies CASSQLVLANEAFF.

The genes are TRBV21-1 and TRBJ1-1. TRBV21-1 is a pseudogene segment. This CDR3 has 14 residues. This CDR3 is CASRIPTGNTEAFF. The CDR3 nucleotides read TGTGCCAGCAGAATACCGACGGGAAACACTGAAGCTTTCTTT.

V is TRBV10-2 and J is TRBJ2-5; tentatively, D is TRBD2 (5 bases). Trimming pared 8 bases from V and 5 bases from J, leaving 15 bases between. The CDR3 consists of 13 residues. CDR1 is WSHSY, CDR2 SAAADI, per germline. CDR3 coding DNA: TGCGCCAGCTCCAGACTATTGTTGGAGACCCAGTACTTC. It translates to CASSRLLLETQYF.

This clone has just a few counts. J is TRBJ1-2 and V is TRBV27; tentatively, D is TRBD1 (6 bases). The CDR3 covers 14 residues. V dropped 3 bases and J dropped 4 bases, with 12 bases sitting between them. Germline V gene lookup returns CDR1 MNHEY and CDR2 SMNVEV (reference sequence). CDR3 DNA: TGTGCCAGCAGTTTCCGGGGACAAATCTATGGCTACACCTTC. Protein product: CASSFRGQIYGYTF.

CDR3 DNA: TGTGCCAGCACGAGAGGGGGCGATGCAGATACGCAGTATTTT. Translation gives CASTRGGDADTQYF. This chain connects TRBV28 to TRBJ2-3; the match to TRBD1 covers 7 bases. The CDR3 totals 14 residues. V trimming: 7 bases; J trimming: 4 bases; junction bases outside the gene matches: 8. Germline lookup yields CDR1 MDHEN and CDR2 SYDVKM.

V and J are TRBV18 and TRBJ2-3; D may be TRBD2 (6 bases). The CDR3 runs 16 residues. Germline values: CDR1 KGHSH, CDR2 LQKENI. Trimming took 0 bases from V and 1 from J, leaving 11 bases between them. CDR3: CASSPPVPGGTDTQYF. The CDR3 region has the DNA TGTGCCAGCTCACCACCGGTTCCGGGGGGCACAGATACGCAGTATTTT. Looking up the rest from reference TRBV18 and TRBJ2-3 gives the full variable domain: NAGVMQNPRHLVRRRGQEARLRCSPMKGHSHVYWYRQLPEEGLKFMVYLQKENIIDESGMPKERFSAEFPKEGPSILRIQQVVRGDSAAYFCASSPPVPGGTDTQYFGPGTRLTVL.

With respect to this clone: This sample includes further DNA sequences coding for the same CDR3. CDR3 DNA sequence: TGCGCCAGCAACTTAGGGGACAATGAGCAGTTCTTC. The encoded protein is CASNLGDNEQFF. The chain is built from TRBV5-1 and TRBJ2-1; possibly TRBD1 for D (5 bases). The CDR3 length is 12 residues. The germline gives CDR1 SGHRS, CDR2 YFSETQ. V lost 6 bases and J lost 5, with 9 bases in between.

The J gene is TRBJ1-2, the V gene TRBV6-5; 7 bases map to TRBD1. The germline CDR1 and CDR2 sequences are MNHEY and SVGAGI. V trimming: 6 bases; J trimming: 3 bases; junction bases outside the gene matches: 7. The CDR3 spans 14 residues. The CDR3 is CASSSPDRYYGYTF. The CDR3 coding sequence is TGTGCCAGCAGCTCCCCGGACAGGTACTATGGCTACACCTTC.

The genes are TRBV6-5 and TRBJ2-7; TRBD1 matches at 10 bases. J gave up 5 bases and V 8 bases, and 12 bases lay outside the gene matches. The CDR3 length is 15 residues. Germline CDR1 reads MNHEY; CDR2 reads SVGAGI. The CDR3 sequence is CASHGPGQGTHEQYF. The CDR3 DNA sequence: TGTGCCAGCCACGGACCGGGACAGGGGACCCACGAGCAGTACTTC.

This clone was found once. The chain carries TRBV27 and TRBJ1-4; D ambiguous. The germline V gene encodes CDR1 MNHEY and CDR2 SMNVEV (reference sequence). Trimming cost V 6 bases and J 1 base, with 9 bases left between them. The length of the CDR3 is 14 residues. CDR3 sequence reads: CASRSWVTNEKLFF. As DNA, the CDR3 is TGTGCCAGCAGGAGCTGGGTAACTAATGAAAAACTGTTTTTT.

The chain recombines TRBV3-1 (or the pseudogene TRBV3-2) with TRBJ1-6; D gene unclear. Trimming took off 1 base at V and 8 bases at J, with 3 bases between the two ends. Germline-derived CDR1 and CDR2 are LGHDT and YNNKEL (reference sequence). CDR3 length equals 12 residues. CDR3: CASSQVYSPLHF. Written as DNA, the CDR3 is TGTGCCAGCAGCCAAGTGTATTCACCCCTCCACTTT.

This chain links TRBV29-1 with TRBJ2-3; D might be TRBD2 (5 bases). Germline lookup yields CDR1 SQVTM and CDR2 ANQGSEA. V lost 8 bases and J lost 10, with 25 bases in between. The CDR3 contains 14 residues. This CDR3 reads CSILLAGGDQAQYF. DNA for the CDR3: TGCAGCATCCTCCTCGCAGGAGGTGATCAGGCGCAGTATTTT.

The CDR3 nucleotides are TGTGCCAGCAGCCGGTCCGGGACAGTATCCTACAATGAGCAGTTCTTC. It encodes CASSRSGTVSYNEQFF. The chain employs TRBV3-1 (or the pseudogene TRBV3-2) and TRBJ2-1; 7 bases align to TRBD1. V gave up 4 bases and J gave up 1 base; unmatched junction bases: 7. In germline, CDR1 is LGHDT, CDR2 YNNKEL (reference sequence). CDR3 length equals 16 residues.

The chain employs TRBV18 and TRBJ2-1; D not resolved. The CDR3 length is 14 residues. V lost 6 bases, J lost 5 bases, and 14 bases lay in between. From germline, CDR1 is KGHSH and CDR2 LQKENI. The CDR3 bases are TGTGCCAGCTCGCCAAACGACGCAAACAATGAGCAGTTCTTC. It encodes CASSPNDANNEQFF.

CDR3 region: CASSAYDTQYF. The CDR3 region has the DNA TGTGCCAGCAGCGCCTACGATACGCAGTATTTT. V gene TRBV9 combines with J gene TRBJ2-3; D not resolved. The ends were cut back, 3 bases at V and 6 bases at J, with 5 bases in the middle. This CDR3 spans 11 amino acids. Germline CDR1 reads SGDLS; CDR2 reads YYNGEE.

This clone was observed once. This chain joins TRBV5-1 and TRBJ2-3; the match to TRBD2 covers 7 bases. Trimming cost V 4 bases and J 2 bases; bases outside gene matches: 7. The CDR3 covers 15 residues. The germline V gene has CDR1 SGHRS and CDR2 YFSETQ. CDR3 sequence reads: CASSPSSGSTDTQYF. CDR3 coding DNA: TGCGCCAGCAGCCCTTCTAGCGGCTCCACAGATACGCAGTATTTT.

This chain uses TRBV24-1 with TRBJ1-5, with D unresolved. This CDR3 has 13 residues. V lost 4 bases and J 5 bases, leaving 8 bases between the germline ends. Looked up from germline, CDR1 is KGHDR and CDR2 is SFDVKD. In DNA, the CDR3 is TGTGCCACCAGTGACCGGGGTGATCAGCCCCAGCATTTT. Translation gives CATSDRGDQPQHF.

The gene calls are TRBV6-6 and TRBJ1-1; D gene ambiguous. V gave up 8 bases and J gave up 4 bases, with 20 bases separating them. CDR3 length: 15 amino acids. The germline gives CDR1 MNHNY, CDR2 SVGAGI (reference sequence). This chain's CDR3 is CASLGGPPEGTEAFF. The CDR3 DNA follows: TGTGCCAGCTTAGGAGGTCCCCCCGAGGGCACTGAAGCTTTCTTT.

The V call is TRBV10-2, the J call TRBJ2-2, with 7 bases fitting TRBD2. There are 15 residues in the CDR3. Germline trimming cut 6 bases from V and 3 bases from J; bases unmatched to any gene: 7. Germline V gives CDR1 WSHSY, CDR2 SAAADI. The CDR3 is CASRAGLADTGELFF. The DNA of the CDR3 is TGCGCCAGCAGGGCCGGGCTAGCGGACACCGGGGAGCTGTTTTTT.

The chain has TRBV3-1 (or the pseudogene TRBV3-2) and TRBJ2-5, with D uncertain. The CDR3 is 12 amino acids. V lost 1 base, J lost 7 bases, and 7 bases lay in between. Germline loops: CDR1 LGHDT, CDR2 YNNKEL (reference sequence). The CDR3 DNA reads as TGTGCCAGCAGCCAAGTATCGGCGACCCAGTACTTC. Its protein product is CASSQVSATQYF.

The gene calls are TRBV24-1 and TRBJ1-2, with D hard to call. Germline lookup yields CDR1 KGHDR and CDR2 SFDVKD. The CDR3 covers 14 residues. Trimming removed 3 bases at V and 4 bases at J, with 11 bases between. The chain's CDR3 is CATSDSPSLYGYTF. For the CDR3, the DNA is TGTGCCACCAGTGATAGTCCCTCGCTCTATGGCTACACCTTC.

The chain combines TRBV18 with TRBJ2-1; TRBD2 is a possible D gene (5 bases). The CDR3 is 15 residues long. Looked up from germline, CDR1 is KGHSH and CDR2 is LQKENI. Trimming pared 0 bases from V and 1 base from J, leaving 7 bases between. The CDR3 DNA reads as TGTGCCAGCTCACCACCGAGGAGGTCCTACAATGAGCAGTTCTTC. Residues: CASSPPRRSYNEQFF. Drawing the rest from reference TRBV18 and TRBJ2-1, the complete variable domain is NAGVMQNPRHLVRRRGQEARLRCSPMKGHSHVYWYRQLPEEGLKFMVYLQKENIIDESGMPKERFSAEFPKEGPSILRIQQVVRGDSAAYFCASSPPRRSYNEQFFGPGTRLTVL.

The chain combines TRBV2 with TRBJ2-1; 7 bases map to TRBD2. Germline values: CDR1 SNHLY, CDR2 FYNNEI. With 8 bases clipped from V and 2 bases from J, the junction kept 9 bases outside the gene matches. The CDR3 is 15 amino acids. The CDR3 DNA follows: TGTGCCAGCCGTACCGGGCTAGCGGCCTACAATGAGCAGTTCTTC. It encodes CASRTGLAAYNEQFF.

The CDR3: CASGTSGREETQYF. DNA of the CDR3: TGTGCCAGCGGGACTAGCGGGAGGGAAGAGACCCAGTACTTC. V gene TRBV2 combines with J gene TRBJ2-5, with TRBD2 matching over 16 bases. With V trimmed by 8 bases and J by 3 bases, 0 bases remained unmatched. The V gene's germline CDR1 is SNHLY and CDR2 FYNNEI. This CDR3 region has 14 residues.

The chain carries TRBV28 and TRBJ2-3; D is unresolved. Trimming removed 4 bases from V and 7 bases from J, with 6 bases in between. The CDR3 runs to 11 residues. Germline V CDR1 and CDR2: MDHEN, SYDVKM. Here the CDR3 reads CASSYWYTQYF. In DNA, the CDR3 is TGTGCCAGCAGTTACTGGTATACGCAGTATTTT.